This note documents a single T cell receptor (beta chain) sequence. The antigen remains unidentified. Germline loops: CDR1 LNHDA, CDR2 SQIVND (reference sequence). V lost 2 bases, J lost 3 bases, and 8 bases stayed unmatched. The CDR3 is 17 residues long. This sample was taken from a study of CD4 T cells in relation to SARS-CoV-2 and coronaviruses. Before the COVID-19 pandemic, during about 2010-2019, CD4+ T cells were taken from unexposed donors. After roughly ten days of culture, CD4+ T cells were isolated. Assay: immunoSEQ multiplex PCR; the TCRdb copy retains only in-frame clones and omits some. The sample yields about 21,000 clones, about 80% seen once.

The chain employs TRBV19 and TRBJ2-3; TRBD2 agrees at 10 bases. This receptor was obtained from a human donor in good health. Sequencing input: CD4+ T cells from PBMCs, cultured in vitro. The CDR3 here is CASSISWASGRTDTQYF. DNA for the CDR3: TGTGCCAGTAGTATATCGTGGGCTAGCGGGAGAACAGATACGCAGTATTTT.